These 9 T cell receptor beta chains share one sample of origin, sequenced in a study of shared clonotypes between healthy human individuals. Positively selected for CCR7, the CD45RO-negative cells used as naive CD8 cells excluded terminally differentiated effector memory CD45RA+ cells. Sequenced by immunoSEQ multiplex PCR; TCRdb stores in-frame clones only, minus some. Counted here are 560,000 or so clones, approximately 96% occurring once; the ten biggest clones make up 0.11%. The sample consisted of naive CD8+ T cells sorted from blood. The receptors stem from a woman aged 25 to 39 in good health.

This chain connects TRBV28 to TRBJ2-2; D possibly corresponds to TRBD2 (6 bases). The CDR3 is 15 residues long. Germline CDR1 and CDR2: MDHEN and SYDVKM. Trimming stripped 3 bases from V and 5 bases from J, with 13 bases between. The CDR3 loop reads CASSLHRRGTGELFF. CDR3 coding DNA: TGTGCCAGCAGTTTGCACAGGAGGGGAACCGGGGAGCTGTTTTTT.

The chain has TRBV7-3 and TRBJ2-5; 11 bases are a match to TRBD1. The J segment lost 5 bases and the V segment lost 1 base, leaving 9 bases of the junction unmatched. Per the germline V gene, CDR1 is SGHTA and CDR2 is FQGTGA. The CDR3 sequence is 17 residues long. The CDR3: CASSLNGDRGFGETQYF. CDR3 coding DNA: TGTGCCAGCAGCTTAAATGGGGACAGGGGGTTTGGGGAGACCCAGTACTTC.

Notes on this clone: The same CDR3 can be traced to other DNA sequences in this sample. The rearrangement joins TRBV19 to TRBJ1-1; the D is unclear. CDR1 LNHDA and CDR2 SQIVND come from the germline V gene (reference sequence). CDR3 length equals 13 residues. V lost 1 base and J 2 bases, leaving 5 bases between the germline ends. In DNA form, the CDR3 reads TGTGCCAGTAGTATAGGAGGAAACACTGAAGCTTTCTTT. Amino acids: CASSIGGNTEAFF. Drawing the rest from reference TRBV19 and TRBJ1-1, the complete variable domain is DGGITQSPKYLFRKEGQNVTLSCEQNLNHDAMYWYRQDPGQGLRLIYYSQIVNDFQKGDIAEGYSVSREKKESFPLTVTSAQKNPTAFYLCASSIGGNTEAFFGQGTRLTVV.

This sequence joins TRBV9 and TRBJ2-1; possibly TRBD2 for D (6 bases). V lost 2 bases to trimming and J lost 7 bases, with 16 bases between them. The CDR3 spans 15 residues. The germline gives CDR1 SGDLS, CDR2 YYNGEE. CDR3 nucleotides: TGTGCCAGCAGCGTGGAGCGGGCCTCGGCTAATGAGCAGTTCTTC. Encoded protein: CASSVERASANEQFF.

As for this clone: Additional DNA sequences in this sample encode the identical CDR3. The chain employs TRBV9 and TRBJ2-5; TRBD2 matches 7 bases. The CDR3 sequence is 14 residues long. Germline V gives CDR1 SGDLS, CDR2 YYNGEE. The trim removed 0 bases at V and 1 base at J, leaving 0 bases unmatched. The CDR3: CASSVGGGQETQYF. In DNA form, the CDR3 reads TGTGCCAGCAGCGTAGGCGGGGGCCAAGAGACCCAGTACTTC.

CDR3 in DNA: TGTGCCAGCAGTTTATCGAGTGCGGCTAACTATGGCTACACCTTC. Protein: CASSLSSAANYGYTF. The genes are TRBV27 and TRBJ1-2, with unresolved D. Germline V gene lookup returns CDR1 MNHEY and CDR2 SMNVEV (reference sequence). V was pared by 0 bases and J by 0 bases, with 8 bases between. This CDR3 has 15 amino acids.

This clone was picked up a small number of times. The chain combines TRBV19 with TRBJ2-2; 8 positions match TRBD2. Germline trimming cut 3 bases from V and 2 bases from J; bases unmatched to any gene: 5. CDR3 length equals 16 residues. In germline, CDR1 is LNHDA, CDR2 SQIVND (reference sequence). The CDR3 DNA reads TGTGCCAGTAGTATGGCTAGCGGGCTAAACACCGGGGAGCTGTTTTTT. Its translation: CASSMASGLNTGELFF.

The gene calls are TRBV4-1 and TRBJ2-1, with unresolved D. The CDR3 totals 14 residues. V was clipped by 2 bases and J by 1 base, with 6 bases between them. The germline V gene encodes CDR1 MGHRA and CDR2 YSYEKL. The CDR3 reads CASSQPMSYNEQFF. CDR3 nucleotide sequence: TGCGCCAGCAGCCAACCCATGTCCTACAATGAGCAGTTCTTC.

The rearrangement uses TRBV11-1 and TRBJ2-7, with 7 bases lining up with TRBD2. There are 15 residues in the CDR3. Germline trimming cut 5 bases from V and 3 bases from J; bases unmatched to any gene: 10. Per the germline V gene, CDR1 is SGHAT and CDR2 is FQDESV (reference sequence). The CDR3 nucleotides read TGTGCCAGCAGCCCCCTCGCGGGAGATGTCTACGAGCAGTACTTC. The encoded protein is CASSPLAGDVYEQYF.